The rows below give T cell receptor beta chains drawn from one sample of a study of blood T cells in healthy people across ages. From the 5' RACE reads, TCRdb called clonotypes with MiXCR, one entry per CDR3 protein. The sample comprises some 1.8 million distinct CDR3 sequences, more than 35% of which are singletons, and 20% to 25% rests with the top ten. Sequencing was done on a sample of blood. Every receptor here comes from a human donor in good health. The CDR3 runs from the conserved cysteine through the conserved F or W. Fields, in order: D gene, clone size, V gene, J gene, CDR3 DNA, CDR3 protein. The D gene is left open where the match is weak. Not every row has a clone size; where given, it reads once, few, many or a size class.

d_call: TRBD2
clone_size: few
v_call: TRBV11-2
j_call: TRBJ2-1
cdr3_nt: TGTGCCAGCAGCGCGACTAGCGGGGGGGCCAGGAATGAGCAGTTCTTC
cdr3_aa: CASSATSGGARNEQFF

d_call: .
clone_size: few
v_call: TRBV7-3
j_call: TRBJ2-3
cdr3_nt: TGTGCCAGCAGCCCAAATCAGTACACGCAGTATTTT
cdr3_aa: CASSPNQYTQYF

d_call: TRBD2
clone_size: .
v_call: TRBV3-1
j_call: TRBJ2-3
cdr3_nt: TGTGCCAGCAGCCAACAACTAGCGGGCCCCCCAGATACGCAGTATTTT
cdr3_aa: CASSQQLAGPPDTQYF

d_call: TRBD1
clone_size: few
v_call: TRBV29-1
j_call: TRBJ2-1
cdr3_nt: TGCAGCGTTAATCAGGACAGGATAAGCTCCTACAATGAGCAGTTCTTC
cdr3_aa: CSVNQDRISSYNEQFF

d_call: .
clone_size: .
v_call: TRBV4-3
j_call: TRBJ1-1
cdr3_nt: TGCGCCAGCAGCCGCATGACGGGTAACACTGAAGCTTTCTTT
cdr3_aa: CASSRMTGNTEAFF

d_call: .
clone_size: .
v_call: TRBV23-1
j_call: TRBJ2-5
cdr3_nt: TGCGCCAGCAACCTCTCAGAGACCCAGTACTTC
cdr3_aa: CASNLSETQYF

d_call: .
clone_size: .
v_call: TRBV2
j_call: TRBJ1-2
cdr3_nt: TGTGCCAGCAGTGGAGACGCGAATAACTATGGCTACACCTTC
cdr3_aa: CASSGDANNYGYTF

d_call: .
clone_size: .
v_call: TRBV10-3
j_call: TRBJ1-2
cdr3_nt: TGTGCCATCAGTGAGATGGGACCGACTGCGGGATATGGCTACACCTTC
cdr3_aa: CAISEMGPTAGYGYTF

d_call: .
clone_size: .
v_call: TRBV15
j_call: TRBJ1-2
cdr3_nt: TGTGCCACCAGCAGAGCTCGGAGTTACTATGGCTACACCTTC
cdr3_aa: CATSRARSYYGYTF

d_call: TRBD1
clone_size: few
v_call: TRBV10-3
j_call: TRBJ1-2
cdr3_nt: TGTGCCATCCTAGAGGGGGCGCGACGTGGCTACACCTTC
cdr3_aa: CAILEGARRGYTF

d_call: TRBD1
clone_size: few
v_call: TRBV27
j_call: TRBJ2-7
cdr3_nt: TGTGCCAGCAGTCTCACCGGACAGGGGTTCTACAAGCAGTACTTC
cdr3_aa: CASSLTGQGFYKQYF

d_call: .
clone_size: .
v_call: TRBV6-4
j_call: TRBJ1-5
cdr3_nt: TGTGCCAGCAGGGAAGAGCATCAGCCCCAGCATTTT
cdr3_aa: CASREEHQPQHF

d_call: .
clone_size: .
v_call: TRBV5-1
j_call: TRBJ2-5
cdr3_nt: TGCGCCAACAGCCCGACAGGCCCCGAGACCCAGTACTTC
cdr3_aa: CANSPTGPETQYF

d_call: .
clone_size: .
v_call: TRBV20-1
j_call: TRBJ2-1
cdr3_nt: TGCAGTGCTAGAGATTATTTGTCTGGCTCCTACAATGAGCAGTTCTTC
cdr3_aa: CSARDYLSGSYNEQFF

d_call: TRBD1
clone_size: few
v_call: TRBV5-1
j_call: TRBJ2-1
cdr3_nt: TGCGCCAGCAGCTTGATTGGCACCCCCAGGGGGCTAGATACATACAATGAGCAGTTCTTC
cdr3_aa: CASSLIGTPRGLDTYNEQFF

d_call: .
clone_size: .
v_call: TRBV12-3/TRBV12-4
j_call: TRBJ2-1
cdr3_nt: TGTGCCAGCAGTCCTGTAGGGGATCTCCCACATGAGCAGTTCTTC
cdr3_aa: CASSPVGDLPHEQFF

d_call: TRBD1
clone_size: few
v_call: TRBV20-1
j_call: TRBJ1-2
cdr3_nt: TGCAGGCCCACCCGGGACAGGGAGGACTATGGCTACACCTTC
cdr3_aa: CRPTRDREDYGYTF

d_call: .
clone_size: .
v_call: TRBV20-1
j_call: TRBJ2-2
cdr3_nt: TGCAGTGCACAGAAGAGCGCGGGTTACACCGGGGAGCTGTTTTTT
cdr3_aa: CSAQKSAGYTGELFF

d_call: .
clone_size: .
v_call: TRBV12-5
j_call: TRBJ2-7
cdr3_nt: TGTGCTAGTGGTATGGTCAGGGGCGAGCAGTACTTC
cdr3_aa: CASGMVRGEQYF

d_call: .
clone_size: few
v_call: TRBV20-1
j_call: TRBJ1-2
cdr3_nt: TGCAGTGCTAGAGATGGGGGGACCAGCTATGGCTACACCTTC
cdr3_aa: CSARDGGTSYGYTF

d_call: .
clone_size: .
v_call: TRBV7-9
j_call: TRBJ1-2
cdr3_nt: TGTGCCGGCGTCTCGGATTGGGGTGGTGGCTACACCTTC
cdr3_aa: CAGVSDWGGGYTF

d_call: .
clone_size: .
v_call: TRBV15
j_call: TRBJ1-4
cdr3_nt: TGTGCCACTAGCGCCACGCTCCTCAATGAAAAACTGTTTTTT
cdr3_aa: CATSATLLNEKLFF

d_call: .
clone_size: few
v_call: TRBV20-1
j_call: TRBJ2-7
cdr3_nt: TGCAGTGCCAGACCCCGGGACGAGTCCTACGAGCAGTACTTC
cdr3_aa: CSARPRDESYEQYF

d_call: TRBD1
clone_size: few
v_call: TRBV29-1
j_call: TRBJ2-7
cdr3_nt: TGCAGCGTTCTCAGGACAGGGAGCTCCTACGAGCAGTACTTC
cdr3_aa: CSVLRTGSSYEQYF

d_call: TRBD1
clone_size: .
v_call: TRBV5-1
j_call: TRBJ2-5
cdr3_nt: TGCGCCAGCAAGAAGACAGGGGGCGGAGAGACCCAGTACTTC
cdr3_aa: CASKKTGGGETQYF

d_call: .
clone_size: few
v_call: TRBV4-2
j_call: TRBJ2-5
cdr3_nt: TGTGCCAGCAGCCAGGTACCGGGACCCCGCGGGGAGACCCAGTACTTC
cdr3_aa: CASSQVPGPRGETQYF

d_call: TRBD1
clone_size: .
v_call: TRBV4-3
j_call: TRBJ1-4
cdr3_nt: TGCGCCAGCAGCCAGTACAGGGGCTCCCCAGAAAAACTGTTTTTT
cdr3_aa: CASSQYRGSPEKLFF

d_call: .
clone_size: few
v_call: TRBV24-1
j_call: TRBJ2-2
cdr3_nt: TGTGCCACTTACGACAGAAGCACCGGGGAGCTGTTTTTT
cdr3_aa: CATYDRSTGELFF

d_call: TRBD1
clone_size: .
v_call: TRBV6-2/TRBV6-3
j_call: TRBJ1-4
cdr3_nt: TGTGCCATCTCGACTTTCCCGGGACAGAGTAATGAAAAACTGTTTTTT
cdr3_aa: CAISTFPGQSNEKLFF

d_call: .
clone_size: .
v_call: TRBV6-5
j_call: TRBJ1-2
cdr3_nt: TGTGCCAGCAGTTACTCGCGGGGGCTTGGGGGTAACTATGGCTACACCTTC
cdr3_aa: CASSYSRGLGGNYGYTF

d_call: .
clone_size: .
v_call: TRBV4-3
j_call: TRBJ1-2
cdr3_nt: TGCGCCAGCAGCCAAGATCGGGGGTATATCGCCGTCGGCTACACCTTC
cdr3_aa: CASSQDRGYIAVGYTF

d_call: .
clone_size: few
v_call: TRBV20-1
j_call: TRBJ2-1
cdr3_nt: TGCAGTGCTGAACTGGGGGGTGGTAGCTCCTACAATGAGCAGTTCTTC
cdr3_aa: CSAELGGGSSYNEQFF

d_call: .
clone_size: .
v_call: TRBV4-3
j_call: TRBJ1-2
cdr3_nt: TGCGCCAGCAGCCGAGATTCGGACGGAGCCCTAGGTGGTTACACCTTC
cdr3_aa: CASSRDSDGALGGYTF

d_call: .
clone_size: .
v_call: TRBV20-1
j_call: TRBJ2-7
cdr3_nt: TGCAGTGCTTTAGCAGACTCCTACGAGCAGTACTTC
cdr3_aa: CSALADSYEQYF

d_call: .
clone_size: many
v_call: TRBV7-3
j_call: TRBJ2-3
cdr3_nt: TGTGCCAGCAGCTTAACAGCAACCACAGATACGCAGTATTTT
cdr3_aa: CASSLTATTDTQYF

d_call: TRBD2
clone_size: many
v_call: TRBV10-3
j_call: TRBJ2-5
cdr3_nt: TGTGCCATCGCCGGGACTAGCGGGGGGGAGACCCAGTACTTC
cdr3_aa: CAIAGTSGGETQYF

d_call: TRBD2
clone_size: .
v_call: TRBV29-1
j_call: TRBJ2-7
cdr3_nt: TGCAGCGTTGCGGGGGGGGCAGGGGCCTACGAGCAGTACTTC
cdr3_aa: CSVAGGAGAYEQYF

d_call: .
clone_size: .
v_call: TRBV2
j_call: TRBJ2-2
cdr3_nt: TGTGCCAGCAGTGAAAGGGGCACCGGGGAGCTGTTTTTT
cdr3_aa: CASSERGTGELFF

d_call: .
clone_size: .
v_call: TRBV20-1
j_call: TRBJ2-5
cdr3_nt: TGCAGTGCTAGACACGGGGCCCAAGAGACCCAGTACTTC
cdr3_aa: CSARHGAQETQYF

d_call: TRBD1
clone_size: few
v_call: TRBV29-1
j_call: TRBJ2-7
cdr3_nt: TGCAGCGTTTGGGGACAGGGGGCATACGAGCAGTACTTC
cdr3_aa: CSVWGQGAYEQYF

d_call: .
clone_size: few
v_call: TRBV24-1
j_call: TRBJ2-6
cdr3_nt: TGTGCCACCAGTGGGGCTACTAATCAGCAGGCGCACCTCTCTGGGGCCAACGCCCTGACTTTC
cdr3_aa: CATSGATNQQAHLSGANALTF

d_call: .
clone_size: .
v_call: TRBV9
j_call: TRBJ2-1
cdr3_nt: TGTGCCAGCAGCGTAGTCGGGGGCATCAATGAGCAGTTCTTC
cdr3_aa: CASSVVGGINEQFF

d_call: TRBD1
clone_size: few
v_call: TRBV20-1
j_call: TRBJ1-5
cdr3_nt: TGCAGTGCTATCAATCTGGGACAGGGGCATCAGCCCCAGCATTTT
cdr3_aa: CSAINLGQGHQPQHF

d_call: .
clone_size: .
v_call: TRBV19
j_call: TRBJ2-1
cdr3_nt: TGTGCCAGTAGTGATAGTCATCGGCAGTTCTTC
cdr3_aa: CASSDSHRQFF

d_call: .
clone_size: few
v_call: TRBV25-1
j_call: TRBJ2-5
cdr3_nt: TGTGCCAGCAGTGACATTGAGACCCAGTACTTC
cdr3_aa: CASSDIETQYF

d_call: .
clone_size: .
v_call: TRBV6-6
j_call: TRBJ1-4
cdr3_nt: TGTGCCAGCGGGGACACAGGGAATGAAAAACTGTTTTTT
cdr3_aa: CASGDTGNEKLFF

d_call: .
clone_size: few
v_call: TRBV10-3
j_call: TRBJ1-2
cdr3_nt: TGTGCCATCAGTGGGACAGCCTTACTCTATGGCTACACCTTC
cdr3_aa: CAISGTALLYGYTF

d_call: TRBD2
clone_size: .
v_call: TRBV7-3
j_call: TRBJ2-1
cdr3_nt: TGTGCCAGCAGCTGGGCTAGCGGGGGGCGTAATGAGCAGTTCTTC
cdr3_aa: CASSWASGGRNEQFF

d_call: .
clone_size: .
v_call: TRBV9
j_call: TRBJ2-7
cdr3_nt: TGTGCCAGCAGCTCCGGGCCAGACCTGGCCTACGAGCAGTACTTC
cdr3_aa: CASSSGPDLAYEQYF

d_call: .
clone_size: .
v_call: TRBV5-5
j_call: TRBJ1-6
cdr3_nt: TGTGCCAGCAGAACCACCAATAATTCACCCCTCCACTTT
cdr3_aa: CASRTTNNSPLHF

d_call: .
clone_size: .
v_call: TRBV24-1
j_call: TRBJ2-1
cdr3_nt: TGTGCCACCAGAAGGAGGGGTCGGAATGAGCAGTTCTTC
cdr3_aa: CATRRRGRNEQFF